This record covers a single T cell receptor (beta chain). Its antigen is not known. The record originates from a study of cytomegalovirus exposure and HLA in healthy donors. Study details: Across almost 400 genotyped donors, approximately 81% landed in the Caucasian-associated ancestry cluster.

13 Jbeta primers and 60 Vbeta primers were used for the PCR. TCRdb's copy holds only in-frame clones and misses some; the assay was immunoSEQ multiplex PCR. The sample yields some 190,000 clones, 87% seen once. The study, taken as a whole, reports: Some highly shared sequence variants likely arose as a pipeline artifact.

The sequence came from a man aged 25 to 40 in good health and CMV-seronegative. The specimen sequenced was PBMCs.

The CDR3 DNA sequence: TGTGCCACCAGCAGAGATCGGGGTATAGAGACCCAGTACTTC. Its translation: CATSRDRGIETQYF. This chain links TRBV15 with TRBJ2-5; D might be TRBD2 (5 bases). The CDR3 has 14 amino acids. Per germline, CDR1 LNHNV and CDR2 YYDKDF (reference sequence). V shed 0 bases and J shed 4 bases, with 9 bases lying between them.